These 6 T cell receptor beta chains came from one sample sequenced in a study of neurological immune-mediated disorders. TCRdb itself ran the 5' RACE reads through MiXCR, one entry per CDR3 protein. This table has about 89,000 distinct CDR3 sequences, 2.6% appearing once. The sample was PBMCs. Receptors were obtained from a woman aged 25 to 45 with multiple sclerosis.

Ten or more counts support this clonotype. The rearrangement links TRBV9 to TRBJ2-2; no reliable D call. V lost 0 bases, J lost 6 bases, and 15 bases lay in between. In germline, CDR1 is SGDLS, CDR2 YYNGEE. CDR3 length equals 16 residues. CDR3 in amino acids: CASSVDLRPLAGELFF. CDR3 nucleotide sequence: TGTGCCAGCAGCGTAGATTTACGACCATTAGCCGGGGAGCTGTTTTTT.

This clonotype appeared many times. The J gene is TRBJ1-2, the V gene TRBV18, with D perhaps TRBD1 (5 bases). Trimming took off 2 bases at V and 3 bases at J, with 13 bases between the two ends. Germline CDR1 KGHSH, CDR2 LQKENI. The CDR3 runs 15 residues. In DNA form, the CDR3 reads TGTGCCAGCTCACCAGGCAGGTCGGGGGACTATGGCTACACCTTC. As protein: CASSPGRSGDYGYTF. Full variable domain (remainder filled in from reference TRBV18 and TRBJ1-2): NAGVMQNPRHLVRRRGQEARLRCSPMKGHSHVYWYRQLPEEGLKFMVYLQKENIIDESGMPKERFSAEFPKEGPSILRIQQVVRGDSAAYFCASSPGRSGDYGYTFGSGTRLTVV.

This clonotype was observed at least ten times. The V gene is TRBV7-2, the J gene TRBJ2-7; D gene unclear. Trimming shortened V by 3 bases and J by 2 bases, and 11 bases separated the two germline ends. The CDR3 runs 14 residues. Looked up from germline, CDR1 is SGHTA and CDR2 is FQGNSA. CDR3 amino acids: CASSFLGQTYEQYF. DNA for the CDR3: TGTGCCAGCAGCTTCCTCGGGCAAACCTACGAGCAGTACTTC.

The table lists this clonotype with many counts. This sequence joins TRBV12-3 or TRBV12-4 and TRBJ2-7; the D is unclear. Trimming shortened V by 4 bases and J by 2 bases, and 9 bases separated the two germline ends. The CDR3 spans 13 residues. The CDR3 DNA is TGTGCCAGCAGTTCCCGGATAACCTACGAGCAGTACTTC. It codes for CASSSRITYEQYF.

In this sample, this clonotype turned up many times. The gene calls are TRBV7-9 and TRBJ2-5; D is unclear. CDR3 size: 12 residues. V gave up 6 bases and J gave up 2 bases, with 7 bases separating them. CDR1 and CDR2 from the germline V gene are SEHNR and FQNEAQ (reference sequence). CDR3 residues: CASRSGQETQYF. The CDR3, as DNA: TGTGCCAGCAGATCGGGTCAAGAGACCCAGTACTTC.

This clonotype was recorded many times. The V gene is TRBV5-1, the J gene TRBJ2-5; D gene uncertain. The CDR3 spans 13 residues. Germline V CDR1 and CDR2: SGHRS, YFSETQ. Trimming took off 0 bases at V and 5 bases at J, with 8 bases between the two ends. The CDR3 region is CASSLGRDETQYF. Here the CDR3 DNA reads TGCGCCAGCAGCTTGGGTAGAGACGAGACCCAGTACTTC.